The following is a TCR beta chain sequence with its context. Repertoires were generated with immunoSEQ multiplex PCR, while TCRdb's copy carries only in-frame clones and drops some. This table holds some 150,000 clones, approximately 80% found once. The data belong to a study of blood T cell repertoires in COVID-19. Study at large: Acute and convalescent COVID-19 specimens originated in the United States, Italy and Spain.

This CDR3 is 16 amino acids long. CDR1 is LGHNA, CDR2 YNFKEQ, per germline. The junction had 5 bases not matched to a gene; V was cut back by 2 bases and J by 2 bases. The chain is built from TRBV4-2 and TRBJ2-3; TRBD2 matches at 9 bases. This TCR came from a human donor with acute or convalescent COVID-19. The donor label of this sample is uncertain. The sample comprised peripheral blood. The CDR3 sequence: CASSQPGLAFTDTQYF. As DNA, the CDR3 is TGTGCCAGCAGCCAACCCGGACTAGCGTTCACAGATACGCAGTATTTT.